Listed below are T cell receptor beta chains from one sample, sequenced in a study of T cells in Graves' hyperthyroidism and ophthalmopathy. MiXCR was run by TCRdb on the multiplex PCR reads, yielding one entry per CDR3 protein. The repertoire holds 460,000 or so distinct CDR3 sequences, with roughly an eighth as singletons. Sequencing was carried out using blood. The receptors were gathered from a woman aged 18-29 years with Graves' hyperthyroidism. Both conserved end residues are trimmed from each CDR3.

ASSVDGQGGRANVLT TRBJ2-6 TRBV9
ASGANEQF TRBJ2-1 TRBV12-3/TRBV12-4
SVVENTEAF TRBJ1-1 TRBV29-1
SASGLNEQY TRBJ2-7 TRBV20-1
ASSIPQNTEAF TRBJ1-1 TRBV6-1
ARVRPGTSGSNSPF TRBJ2-1 TRBV27
ASSGDRALPYNEQF TRBJ2-1 TRBV27
ASRSLATTDTQY TRBJ2-3 TRBV7-6
ASSLDGNYNSPLH TRBJ1-6 TRBV5-4
AISPGTGTNEKLF TRBJ1-4 TRBV10-3
ASSFDSNNSPLH TRBJ1-6 TRBV12-3/TRBV12-4
ASSPPNEGLEQY TRBJ2-7 TRBV18
TSRYRGSNEKLF TRBJ1-4 TRBV19
ASTPPDASYGYT TRBJ1-2 TRBV10-1
ASSAGLLKSSYNEQF TRBJ2-1 TRBV25-1
ASTLLELAGVGYNEQF TRBJ2-1 TRBV6-5
ASSHVDSNTEAF TRBJ1-1 TRBV14
ASSTFISWTVFNTDTQY TRBJ2-3 TRBV19
ASSLGSSDLTDTQY TRBJ2-3 TRBV6-5
ASRKFRDSLNTEAF TRBJ1-1 TRBV19
ASCRYSNQPQH TRBJ1-5 TRBV6-1
ASRSTDRGTEAF TRBJ1-1 TRBV3-1
ASSPIFHWGQRNTIY TRBJ1-3 TRBV9
ASSAIRNTIY TRBJ1-3 TRBV9
ASSPGAGGPGEQF TRBJ2-1 TRBV5-1
AISESDYSPGQARKLSGNTIY TRBJ1-3 TRBV10-3
SASGGHSGNTIY TRBJ1-3 TRBV20-1
ASEVAGLQETQY TRBJ2-5 TRBV7-9
ASSLKVAEQY TRBJ2-7 TRBV12-3/TRBV12-4
ASSEWGSGRPYEQY TRBJ2-7 TRBV2
SASGPGQGLIGNQPQH TRBJ1-5 TRBV20-1
ASSHLGQAGQPQH TRBJ1-5 TRBV5-1
ASSPLYSYQETQY TRBJ2-5 TRBV3-1
ASSPRGDTVNYGYT TRBJ1-2 TRBV27
ASGLVPPDSEAF TRBJ1-1 TRBV12-5
SVDPRDLYEQY TRBJ2-7 TRBV29-1
ASSLNQGLAGGQF TRBJ2-1 TRBV5-4
AWSVRQGENGYT TRBJ1-2 TRBV30
ASSPDQETQY TRBJ2-5 TRBV18
ASSDSTGGTYEQY TRBJ2-7 TRBV6-4
ASSPTGTGGGYGYT TRBJ1-2 TRBV7-6